The rows below give T cell receptor beta chains drawn from one sample of a study of T cell responses to AZD1222 COVID-19 vaccine. Repertoires were generated with immunoSEQ multiplex PCR, while TCRdb's copy carries only in-frame clones and drops some. The sample has 85,000 to 100,000 clones, approximately 91% seen once. The material was peripheral blood, obtained on day 0 of AZD1222 vaccination. The receptors come from an adult in good health. CDR3s include the opening cysteine and the closing phenylalanine or tryptophan. A D gene is named only where the DNA matches it firmly. The size of a clone is reported for some rows only, either as once, few or many, or as a class for expanded clones.

D gene: -
J gene: TRBJ1-3
clone size: -
V gene: TRBV28
CDR3 DNA: TGTGCCAGCAGTCCGACCCCCCCTTCTGGAAACACCATATATTTT
CDR3 protein: CASSPTPPSGNTIYF

D gene: -
J gene: TRBJ2-1
clone size: once
V gene: TRBV5-1
CDR3 DNA: TGCGCCAGCAGCTTGGCACAGGGGGGGTACAATGAGCAGTTCTTC
CDR3 protein: CASSLAQGGYNEQFF

D gene: -
J gene: TRBJ2-7
clone size: -
V gene: TRBV6-5
CDR3 DNA: TGTGCCAGCAGTTACTCGAAAATGCCAGGTTACGAGCAGTACTTC
CDR3 protein: CASSYSKMPGYEQYF

D gene: -
J gene: TRBJ1-1
clone size: -
V gene: TRBV7-9
CDR3 DNA: TGTGCCAGCAGCTTAGGGGGCAGGACTGAAGCTTTCTTT
CDR3 protein: CASSLGGRTEAFF

D gene: TRBD1
J gene: TRBJ1-2
clone size: -
V gene: TRBV6-5
CDR3 DNA: TGTGCCAGCAGCCACGGCGACAGGGGCAACTATGGCTACACCTTC
CDR3 protein: CASSHGDRGNYGYTF

D gene: -
J gene: TRBJ1-1
clone size: few
V gene: TRBV3-1/TRBV3-2
CDR3 DNA: TGTGCCAGCAGCCCGACCGGAGAACAGGGTGAAGCTTTCTTT
CDR3 protein: CASSPTGEQGEAFF

D gene: -
J gene: TRBJ2-7
clone size: -
V gene: TRBV6-5
CDR3 DNA: TGTGCCACCATGGGACGTAGGATAGGCTACGAGCAGTACTTC
CDR3 protein: CATMGRRIGYEQYF

D gene: TRBD2
J gene: TRBJ2-7
clone size: -
V gene: TRBV2
CDR3 DNA: TGTGCCAGCTACCTAGCGGGGGGGTACGAGCAGTACTTC
CDR3 protein: CASYLAGGYEQYF

D gene: TRBD1
J gene: TRBJ1-2
clone size: -
V gene: TRBV2
CDR3 DNA: TGTGCCAGCAGCCCGGCGACAGGGGTCTATGGCTACACCTTC
CDR3 protein: CASSPATGVYGYTF

D gene: -
J gene: TRBJ1-5
clone size: -
V gene: TRBV7-2
CDR3 DNA: TGTGCCAGCAGCTATCCGTTCAGCAATCAGCCCCAGCATTTT
CDR3 protein: CASSYPFSNQPQHF

D gene: -
J gene: TRBJ1-5
clone size: -
V gene: TRBV7-6
CDR3 DNA: TGTGCCAGCAGCTTAGGGGGGGCGGACAATCAGCCCCAGCATTTT
CDR3 protein: CASSLGGADNQPQHF

D gene: -
J gene: TRBJ2-7
clone size: -
V gene: TRBV4-2
CDR3 DNA: TGTGCCAGCAGCCAAGTCGGAGGCTACGAGCAGTACTTC
CDR3 protein: CASSQVGGYEQYF

D gene: -
J gene: TRBJ1-4
clone size: -
V gene: TRBV5-1
CDR3 DNA: TGCGCCAGCAGCTCACAGGGTATTACTAATGAAAAACTGTTTTTT
CDR3 protein: CASSSQGITNEKLFF

D gene: -
J gene: TRBJ2-7
clone size: once
V gene: TRBV5-5
CDR3 DNA: TGTGCCAGCAGCTTGACCTACGAGCAGTACTTC
CDR3 protein: CASSLTYEQYF

D gene: -
J gene: TRBJ1-3
clone size: -
V gene: TRBV6-5
CDR3 DNA: TGTGCCAGCAGTTACCGAGGGGTGAGGGGAAACACCATATATTTT
CDR3 protein: CASSYRGVRGNTIYF

D gene: -
J gene: TRBJ2-3
clone size: -
V gene: TRBV7-8
CDR3 DNA: TGTGCCAGCAGTCCGTGGCGATCTAGCACAGATACGCAGTATTTT
CDR3 protein: CASSPWRSSTDTQYF

D gene: -
J gene: TRBJ2-3
clone size: -
V gene: TRBV6-5
CDR3 DNA: TGTGCCAGCAGTTACTCTACTCCTAGCACAGATACGCAGTATTTT
CDR3 protein: CASSYSTPSTDTQYF

D gene: TRBD1
J gene: TRBJ2-1
clone size: once
V gene: TRBV7-8
CDR3 DNA: TGTGCCAGCAGCTTAGTATACAGGGGCAGTTACAATGAGCAGTTCTTC
CDR3 protein: CASSLVYRGSYNEQFF

D gene: -
J gene: TRBJ1-4
clone size: -
V gene: TRBV6-5
CDR3 DNA: TGTGCCAGCAGTTTACGACGTACAACTAATGAAAAACTGTTTTTT
CDR3 protein: CASSLRRTTNEKLFF

D gene: -
J gene: TRBJ2-5
clone size: few
V gene: TRBV18
CDR3 DNA: TGTGCCAGCTCACCACCTTCGGGGCTAGAGACCCAGTACTTC
CDR3 protein: CASSPPSGLETQYF

D gene: TRBD1
J gene: TRBJ2-2
clone size: -
V gene: TRBV7-9
CDR3 DNA: TGTGCCAGCAGCCCCGGGACAGGACACACCGGGGAGCTGTTTTTT
CDR3 protein: CASSPGTGHTGELFF